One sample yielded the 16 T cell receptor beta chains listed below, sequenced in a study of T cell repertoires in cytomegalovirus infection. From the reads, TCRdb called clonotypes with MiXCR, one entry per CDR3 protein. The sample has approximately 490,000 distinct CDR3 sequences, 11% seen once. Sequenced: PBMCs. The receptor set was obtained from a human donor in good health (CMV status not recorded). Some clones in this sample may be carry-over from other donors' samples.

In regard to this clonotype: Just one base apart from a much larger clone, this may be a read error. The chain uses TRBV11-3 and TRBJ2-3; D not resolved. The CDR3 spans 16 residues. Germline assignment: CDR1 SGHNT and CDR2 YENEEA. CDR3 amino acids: CASSLMGGRLSDSQYF. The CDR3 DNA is TGTGCCAGCAGCTTAATGGGCGGTCGGCTGTCAGATTCGCAGTATTTT.

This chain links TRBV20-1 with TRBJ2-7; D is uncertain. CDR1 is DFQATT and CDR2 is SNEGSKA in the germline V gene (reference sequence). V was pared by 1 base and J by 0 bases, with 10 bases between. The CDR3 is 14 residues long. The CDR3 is CSARGVWISYEQYF. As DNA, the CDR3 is TGCAGTGCTAGAGGGGTCTGGATCTCCTACGAGCAGTACTTC.

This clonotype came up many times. The CDR3, as DNA: TGTGCCAGCAGTTTAATGGGGACAGGAGCTTTCTTT. It encodes CASSLMGTGAFF. V gene TRBV12-3 or TRBV12-4 combines with J gene TRBJ1-1; 8 bases align to TRBD1. The CDR3 covers 12 residues. V was pared by 2 bases and J by 10 bases, with 3 bases of the junction left unmatched.

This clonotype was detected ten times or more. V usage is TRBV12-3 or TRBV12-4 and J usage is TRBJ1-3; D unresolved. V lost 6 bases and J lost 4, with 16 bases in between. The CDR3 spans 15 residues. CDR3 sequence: CASSRLSLEGNTIYF. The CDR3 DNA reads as TGTGCCAGCAGCCGGCTTTCCTTGGAGGGAAACACCATATATTTT.

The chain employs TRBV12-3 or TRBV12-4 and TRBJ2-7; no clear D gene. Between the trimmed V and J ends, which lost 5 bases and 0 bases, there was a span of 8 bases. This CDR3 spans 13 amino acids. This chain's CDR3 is CASSNSASYEQYF. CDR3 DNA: TGTGCCAGCAGTAACAGTGCCTCCTACGAGCAGTACTTC.

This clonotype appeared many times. The CDR3 is CASGARLAGGPLTYNEQFF. As DNA, the CDR3 is TGCGCCAGCGGGGCAAGACTAGCGGGAGGGCCTTTGACCTACAATGAGCAGTTCTTC. The chain uses TRBV23-1 and TRBJ2-1; TRBD2 agrees at 14 bases. TRBV23-1 is filed as an ORF, its function uncertain. After removal of 8 bases from V and 2 bases from J, the junction contained 14 bases not matched to a gene. The CDR3 is made up of 19 amino acids.

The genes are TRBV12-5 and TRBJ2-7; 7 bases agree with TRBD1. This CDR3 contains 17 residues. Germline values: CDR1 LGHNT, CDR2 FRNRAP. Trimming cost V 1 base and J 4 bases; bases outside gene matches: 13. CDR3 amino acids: CASGLAPGTVYTYEQYF. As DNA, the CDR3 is TGTGCTAGTGGTTTGGCGCCCGGGACAGTATACACATACGAGCAGTACTTC.

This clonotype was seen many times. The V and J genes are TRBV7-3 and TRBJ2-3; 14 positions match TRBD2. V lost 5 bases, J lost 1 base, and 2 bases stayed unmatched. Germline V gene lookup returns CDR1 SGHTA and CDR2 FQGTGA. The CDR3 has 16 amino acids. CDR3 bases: TGTGCCAGCAGCATGGGACTAGCGGGGGGCACAGATACGCAGTATTTT. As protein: CASSMGLAGGTDTQYF.

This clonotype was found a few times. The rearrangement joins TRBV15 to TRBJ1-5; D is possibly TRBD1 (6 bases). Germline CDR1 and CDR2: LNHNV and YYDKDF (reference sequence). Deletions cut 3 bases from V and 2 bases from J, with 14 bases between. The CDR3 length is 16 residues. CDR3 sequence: CATSRDRTVGNQPQHF. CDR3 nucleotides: TGTGCCACCAGCAGGGACCGGACAGTGGGCAATCAGCCCCAGCATTTT. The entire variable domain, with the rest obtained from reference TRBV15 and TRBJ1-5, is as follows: DAMVIQNPRYQVTQFGKPVTLSCSQTLNHNVMYWYQQKSSQAPKLLFHYYDKDFNNEADTPDNFQSRRPNTSFCFLDIRSPGLGDTAMYLCATSRDRTVGNQPQHFGDGTRLSIL.

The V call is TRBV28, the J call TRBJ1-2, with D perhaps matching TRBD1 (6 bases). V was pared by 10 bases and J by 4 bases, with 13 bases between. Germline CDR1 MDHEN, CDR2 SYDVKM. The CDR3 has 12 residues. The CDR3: CATRTVGYGYTF. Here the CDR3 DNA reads TGTGCCACTCGGACAGTGGGCTATGGCTACACCTTC.

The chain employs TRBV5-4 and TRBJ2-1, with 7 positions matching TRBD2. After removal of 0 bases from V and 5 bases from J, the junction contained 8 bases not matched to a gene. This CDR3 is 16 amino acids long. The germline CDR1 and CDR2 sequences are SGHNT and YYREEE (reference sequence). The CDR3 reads CASSLGPGGPDNEQFF. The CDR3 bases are TGTGCCAGCAGCTTGGGACCGGGAGGCCCTGACAATGAGCAGTTCTTC.

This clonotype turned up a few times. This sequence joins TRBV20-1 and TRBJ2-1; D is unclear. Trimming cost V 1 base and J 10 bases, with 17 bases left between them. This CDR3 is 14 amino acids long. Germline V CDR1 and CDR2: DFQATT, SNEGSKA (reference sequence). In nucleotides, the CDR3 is TGCAGTGCTAGAGTGCCCGGCAGGTCTGGGGAGCAGTTCTTC. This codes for CSARVPGRSGEQFF.

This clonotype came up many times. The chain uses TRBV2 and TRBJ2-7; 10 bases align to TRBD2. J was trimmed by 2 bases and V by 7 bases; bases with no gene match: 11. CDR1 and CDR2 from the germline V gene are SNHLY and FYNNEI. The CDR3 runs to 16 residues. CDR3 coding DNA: TGTGCCAGCACTCACCTTCCTAGCGGGGGAACCTACGAGCAGTACTTC. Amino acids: CASTHLPSGGTYEQYF.

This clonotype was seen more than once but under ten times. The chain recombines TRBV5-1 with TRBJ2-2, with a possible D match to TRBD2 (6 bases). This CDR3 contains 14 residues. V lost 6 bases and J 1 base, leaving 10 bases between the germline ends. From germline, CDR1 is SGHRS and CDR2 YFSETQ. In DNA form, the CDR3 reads TGCGCCAGCATCTTAGCGGAGAACACCGGGGAGCTGTTTTTT. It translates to CASILAENTGELFF.

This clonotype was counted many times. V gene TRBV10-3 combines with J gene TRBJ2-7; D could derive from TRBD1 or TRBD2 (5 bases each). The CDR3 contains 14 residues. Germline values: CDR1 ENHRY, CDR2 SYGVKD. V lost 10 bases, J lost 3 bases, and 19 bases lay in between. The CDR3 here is CATLPGRGFYEQYF. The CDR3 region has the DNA TGTGCCACACTGCCGGGACGGGGATTCTACGAGCAGTACTTC.

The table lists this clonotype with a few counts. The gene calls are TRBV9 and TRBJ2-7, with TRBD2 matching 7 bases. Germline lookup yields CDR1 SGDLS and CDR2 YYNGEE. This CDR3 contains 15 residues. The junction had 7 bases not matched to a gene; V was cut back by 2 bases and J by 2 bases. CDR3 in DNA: TGTGCCAGCAGCGTCGGGACTACCGTGCCCTACGAGCAGTACTTC. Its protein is CASSVGTTVPYEQYF.